What follows are 16 T cell receptor beta chains derived from one specimen sequenced in a study of blood T cell repertoires in COVID-19. Profiling relied on immunoSEQ multiplex PCR, and the TCRdb table lists in-frame clones only, not all of them. The data show more than 200,000 clones, with less than 90% seen just once and roughly a tenth held by the top ten. The sample taken for sequencing was peripheral blood. These receptors originate from a woman of 80 years or more with COVID-19, enrolled during active disease.

The chain employs TRBV3-1 (or the pseudogene TRBV3-2) and TRBJ1-2, with 7 bases matching TRBD1. This CDR3 has 14 residues. V trimming: 1 base; J trimming: 8 bases; junction bases outside the gene matches: 7. CDR1 is LGHDT, CDR2 YNNKEL, per germline (reference sequence). Here the CDR3 DNA reads TGTGCCAGCAGCCAAGGCAGACAGGGAGTAGGCTACACCTTC. Translation gives CASSQGRQGVGYTF.

In its sample, this clone was seen once. The chain recombines TRBV6-2 or TRBV6-3 with TRBJ1-1, with D unclear. The CDR3 has 13 amino acids. Trimming stripped 0 bases from V and 6 bases from J, with 8 bases between. Germline values: CDR1 MNHEY, CDR2 SVGEGT. CDR3 DNA sequence: TGTGCCAGCAGTTACTCTCCAGACTCTGAAGCTTTCTTT. Residues: CASSYSPDSEAFF.

This chain connects TRBV25-1 to TRBJ2-5, with D possibly being TRBD2 (6 bases). V shed 4 bases and J shed 1 base, with 10 bases lying between them. The CDR3 runs to 14 residues. CDR1 MGHDK and CDR2 SYGVNS come from the germline V gene. The DNA for the CDR3 is TGTGCCAGCAGTGCCCCCGGGAGCCAAGAGACCCAGTACTTC. It translates to CASSAPGSQETQYF.

CDR3: CASSSNPGTGGAGELFF. The CDR3 DNA reads TGCGCCAGCAGCTCGAACCCCGGGACAGGGGGTGCCGGGGAACTGTTTTTT. V is TRBV5-1 and J is TRBJ1-4; TRBD1 matches 11 bases. Unmatched junction bases numbered 16, after V lost 3 bases and J lost 12 bases. Germline CDR1 and CDR2: SGHRS and YFSETQ. The CDR3 length is 17 residues.

The chain employs TRBV18 and TRBJ2-3; D is perhaps TRBD1 (5 bases). The V and J ends lost 4 bases and 2 bases respectively, with 10 bases between them. The CDR3 runs to 14 residues. The V gene's germline CDR1 is KGHSH and CDR2 LQKENI. The CDR3 region is CASSRQSSTDTQYF. The CDR3 DNA follows: TGTGCCAGCTCACGACAGTCATCCACAGATACGCAGTATTTT.

The CDR3 DNA reads as TGCGCCAGCAGCTTGGAAGGGACAGGCTTGTACGAGCAGTACTTC. Protein product: CASSLEGTGLYEQYF. The V gene is TRBV5-1, the J gene TRBJ2-7, with 8 bases lining up with TRBD1. The CDR3 has 15 residues. Losses at the gene ends were 0 bases for V and 4 bases for J; bases not matched to a gene: 6. The germline CDR1 and CDR2 sequences are SGHRS and YFSETQ.

The CDR3 coding sequence is TGCGCCAGCAGCCTGGGACTAGCGGGGGTCACTAGCACAGATACGCAGTATTTT. It yields the protein CASSLGLAGVTSTDTQYF. This chain connects TRBV4-1 to TRBJ2-3, with 14 bases identical to TRBD2. Losses at the gene ends were 4 bases for V and 0 bases for J; bases not matched to a gene: 6. The CDR3 totals 18 residues. Germline assignment: CDR1 MGHRA and CDR2 YSYEKL.

Written as DNA, the CDR3 is TGTGCCTGGAGTGTGGGGGGACAGGGAGGCTATGGCTACACCTTC. It specifies CAWSVGGQGGYGYTF. J is TRBJ1-2 and V is TRBV30, with 9 bases that match TRBD1. CDR3 length: 15 amino acids. The germline gives CDR1 GTSNPN, CDR2 SVGIG (reference sequence). Trimming at V came to 0 bases and at J to 4 bases, leaving 6 bases not matched to a gene.

CDR3 DNA: TGTGCCAGCAGCCTCTGGCTGGAGCAGTTCTTC. Protein sequence: CASSLWLEQFF. The chain uses TRBV6-6 and TRBJ2-1; the D is unclear. The germline CDR1 and CDR2 sequences are MNHNY and SVGAGI (reference sequence). The CDR3 is 11 residues long. With 6 bases removed from V and 10 bases from J, the gap between germline ends came to 10 bases.

This clone was seen once. The chain carries TRBV7-2 and TRBJ2-3, with a possible D match to TRBD2 (6 bases). V lost 3 bases to trimming and J lost 4 bases, with 11 bases between them. There are 14 residues in the CDR3. Germline lookup yields CDR1 SGHTA and CDR2 FQGNSA. CDR3 amino acids: CASSFFAGPDTQYF. For the CDR3, the DNA is TGTGCCAGCAGCTTTTTCGCGGGACCAGATACGCAGTATTTT.

The chain joins TRBV28 to TRBJ2-5, with 9 bases identical to TRBD1. Germline V gene sequence: CDR1 MDHEN, CDR2 SYDVKM. V trimming: 3 bases; J trimming: 0 bases; junction bases outside the gene matches: 5. This CDR3 is built from 16 residues. The CDR3 is CASSFLGTGYQETQYF. For the CDR3, the DNA is TGTGCCAGCAGTTTCCTGGGGACAGGGTACCAAGAGACCCAGTACTTC.

The chain is built from TRBV7-9 and TRBJ1-1, with no clear D. Trimming shortened V by 7 bases and J by 0 bases, and 15 bases separated the two germline ends. Germline values: CDR1 SEHNR, CDR2 FQNEAQ (reference sequence). The length of the CDR3 is 15 residues. CDR3 nucleotides: TGTGCCAGCACGGTTGGCACTATCATGAACACTGAAGCTTTCTTT. This encodes CASTVGTIMNTEAFF.

The genes are TRBV10-3 and TRBJ1-4; no clear D. Germline CDR1 ENHRY, CDR2 SYGVKD. This CDR3 has 14 residues. Between the trimmed V and J ends, which lost 3 bases and 2 bases, there was a span of 7 bases. CDR3 sequence: CAISDGSTNEKLFF. The CDR3 coding sequence is TGTGCCATCAGTGACGGGAGTACTAATGAAAAACTGTTTTTT.

The count of this clone is one. The chain uses TRBV5-1 and TRBJ2-5; TRBD1 matches 9 bases. The CDR3 is made up of 14 amino acids. Germline-derived CDR1 and CDR2 are SGHRS and YFSETQ. Germline trimming cut 1 base from V and 5 bases from J; bases unmatched to any gene: 3. CDR3 amino acids: CASSLNGQGETQYF. The CDR3 nucleotides are TGCGCCAGCAGCTTGAACGGACAGGGGGAGACCCAGTACTTC.

The CDR3 reads CASSYEGVYEQYV. CDR3 sequence (DNA): TGTGCCAGCAGTTACGAGGGGGTCTACGAGCAGTACGTC. The chain employs TRBV6-6 and TRBJ2-7; TRBD1 is a possible D gene (6 bases). Germline CDR1 reads MNHNY; CDR2 reads SVGAGI (reference sequence). This CDR3 region has 13 residues. V shed 2 bases and J shed 3 bases, with 8 bases lying between them.

V usage is TRBV5-4 and J usage is TRBJ1-3; TRBD1 might be the D (5 bases). In germline, CDR1 is SGHNT, CDR2 YYREEE (reference sequence). The CDR3 covers 16 residues. V gave up 4 bases and J gave up 1 base, with 15 bases separating them. CDR3 in amino acids: CASSDSRVGSGNTIYF. CDR3 DNA: TGTGCCAGCAGCGATTCCAGGGTTGGGTCTGGAAACACCATATATTTT.